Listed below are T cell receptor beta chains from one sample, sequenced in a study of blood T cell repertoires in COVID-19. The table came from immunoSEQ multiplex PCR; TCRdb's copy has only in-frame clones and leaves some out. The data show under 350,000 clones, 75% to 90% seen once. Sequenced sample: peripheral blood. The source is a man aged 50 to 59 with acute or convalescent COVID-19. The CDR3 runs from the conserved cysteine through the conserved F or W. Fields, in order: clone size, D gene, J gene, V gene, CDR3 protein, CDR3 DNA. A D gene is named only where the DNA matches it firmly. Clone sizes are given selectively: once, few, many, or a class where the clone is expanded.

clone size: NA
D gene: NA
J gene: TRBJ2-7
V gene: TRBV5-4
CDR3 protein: CASSLSGGSSYEQYF
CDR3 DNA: TGTGCCAGCAGCTTGAGTGGGGGCTCCTCCTACGAGCAGTACTTC

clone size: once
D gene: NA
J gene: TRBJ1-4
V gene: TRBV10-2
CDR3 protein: CASSEPITGYYEKLFF
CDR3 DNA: TGCGCCAGCAGTGAGCCTATTACAGGGTATTACGAAAAACTGTTTTTT

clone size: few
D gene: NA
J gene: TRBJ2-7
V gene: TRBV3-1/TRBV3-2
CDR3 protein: CASSQDPRGRDDRSYEQYF
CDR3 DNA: TGTGCCAGCAGCCAAGATCCGAGGGGGAGGGACGACAGGTCCTACGAGCAGTACTTC

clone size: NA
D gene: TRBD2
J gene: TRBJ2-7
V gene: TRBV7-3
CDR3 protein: CASSLGEGLGEQYF
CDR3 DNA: TGTGCCAGCAGCTTAGGGGAGGGTTTAGGAGAGCAGTACTTC

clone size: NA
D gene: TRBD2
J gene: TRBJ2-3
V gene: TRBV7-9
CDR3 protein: CASSLLAGDTQYF
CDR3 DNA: TGTGCCAGCAGCTTACTAGCGGGGGATACGCAGTATTTT

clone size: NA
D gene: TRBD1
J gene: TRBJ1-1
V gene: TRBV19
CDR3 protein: CASRAKQGALNTEAFF
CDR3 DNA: TGTGCCAGTAGGGCCAAACAGGGGGCATTGAACACTGAAGCTTTCTTT

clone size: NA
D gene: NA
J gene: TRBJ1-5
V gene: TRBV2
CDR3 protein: CASSDRVGNQPQHF
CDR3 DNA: TGTGCCAGCAGTGACCGGGTTGGCAATCAGCCCCAGCATTTT

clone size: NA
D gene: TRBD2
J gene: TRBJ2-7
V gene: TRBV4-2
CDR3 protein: CASSQESVAGGSYEQYF
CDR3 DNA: TGTGCCAGCAGCCAAGAGAGTGTAGCGGGGGGGAGTTACGAGCAGTACTTC

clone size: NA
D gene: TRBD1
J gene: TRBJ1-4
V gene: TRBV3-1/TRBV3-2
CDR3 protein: CASSQGDETGPKLFF
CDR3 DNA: TGTGCCAGCAGCCAGGGAGACGAGACAGGGCCAAAACTGTTTTTT

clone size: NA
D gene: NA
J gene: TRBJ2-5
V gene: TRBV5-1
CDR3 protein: CASSFAGETQYF
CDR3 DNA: TGCGCCAGCAGCTTCGCGGGAGAGACCCAGTACTTC

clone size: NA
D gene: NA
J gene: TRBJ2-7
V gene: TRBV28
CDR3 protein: CASSPPPRYEQYF
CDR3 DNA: TGTGCCAGCAGTCCACCCCCGAGATACGAGCAGTACTTC

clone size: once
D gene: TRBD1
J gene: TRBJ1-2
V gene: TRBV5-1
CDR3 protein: CASSLKPGTGFWDERGYTF
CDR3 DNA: TGCGCCAGCAGCCTCAAGCCCGGGACAGGGTTTTGGGATGAGAGGGGCTACACCTTC

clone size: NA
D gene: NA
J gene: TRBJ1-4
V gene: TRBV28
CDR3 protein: CASAGHEGYNEKLFF
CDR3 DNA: TGTGCCAGCGCAGGACACGAAGGGTATAATGAAAAACTGTTTTTT

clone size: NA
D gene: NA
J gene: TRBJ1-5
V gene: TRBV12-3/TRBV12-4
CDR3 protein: CASSQGQPQHF
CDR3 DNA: TGTGCCAGCAGTCAGGGTCAGCCCCAGCATTTT

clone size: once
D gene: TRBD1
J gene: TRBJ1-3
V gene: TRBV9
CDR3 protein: CASTPDRSGNTIYF
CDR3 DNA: TGTGCCAGCACCCCGGACAGGTCTGGAAACACCATATATTTT

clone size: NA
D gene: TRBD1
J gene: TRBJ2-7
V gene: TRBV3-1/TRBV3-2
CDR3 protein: CASTPGTGLTYEQYF
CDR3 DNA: TGTGCCAGCACCCCGGGGACAGGCCTGACCTACGAGCAGTACTTC